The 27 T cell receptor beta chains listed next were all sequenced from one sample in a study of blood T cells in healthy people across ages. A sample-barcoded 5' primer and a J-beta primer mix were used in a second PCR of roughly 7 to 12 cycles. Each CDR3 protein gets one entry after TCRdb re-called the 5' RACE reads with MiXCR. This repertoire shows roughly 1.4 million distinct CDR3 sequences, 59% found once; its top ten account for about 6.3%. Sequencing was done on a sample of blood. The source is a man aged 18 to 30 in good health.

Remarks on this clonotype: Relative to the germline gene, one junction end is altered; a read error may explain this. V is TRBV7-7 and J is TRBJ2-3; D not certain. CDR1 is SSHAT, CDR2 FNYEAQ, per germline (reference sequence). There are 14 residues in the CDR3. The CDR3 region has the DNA TGTGCTAGCAGCTTGAGACCATTCACAGATACGCAGTATTTT. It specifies CASSLRPFTDTQYF.

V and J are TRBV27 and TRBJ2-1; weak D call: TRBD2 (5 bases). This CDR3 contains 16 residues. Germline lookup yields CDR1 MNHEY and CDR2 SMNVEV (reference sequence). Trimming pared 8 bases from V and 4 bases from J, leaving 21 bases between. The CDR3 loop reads CASVSSAEARYNEQFF. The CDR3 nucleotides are TGTGCCAGCGTTTCAAGCGCGGAGGCCAGGTACAATGAGCAGTTCTTC.

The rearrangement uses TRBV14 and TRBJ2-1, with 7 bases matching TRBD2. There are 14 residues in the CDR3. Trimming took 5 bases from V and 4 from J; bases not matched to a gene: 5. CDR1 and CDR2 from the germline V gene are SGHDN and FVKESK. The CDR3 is CASSDLAVYNEQFF. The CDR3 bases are TGTGCCAGCAGCGATCTAGCGGTTTACAATGAGCAGTTCTTC.

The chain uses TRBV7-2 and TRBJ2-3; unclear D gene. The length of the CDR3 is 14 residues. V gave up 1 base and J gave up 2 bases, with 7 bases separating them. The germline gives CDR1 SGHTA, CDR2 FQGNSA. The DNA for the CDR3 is TGTGCCAGCAGCTTAGATGCTAACACAGATACGCAGTATTTT. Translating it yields CASSLDANTDTQYF.

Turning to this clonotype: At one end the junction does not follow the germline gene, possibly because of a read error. As DNA, the CDR3 is TGTGCCAGCAGCCAGTTGACTGGCGGGAGCAAAGATACGCAGTATTTT. This translates into CASSQLTGGSKDTQYF. The chain links TRBV3-1 to TRBJ2-3, with TRBD2 matching 7 bases. Germline V gene data show CDR1 as LGHDT and CDR2 as YNNKEL (reference sequence). The CDR3 length is 16 residues.

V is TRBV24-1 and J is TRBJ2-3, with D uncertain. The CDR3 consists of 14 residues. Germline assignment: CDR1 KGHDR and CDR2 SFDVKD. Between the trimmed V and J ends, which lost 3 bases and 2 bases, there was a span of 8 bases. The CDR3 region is CATSDSTTTDTQYF. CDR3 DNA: TGTGCCACCAGTGATAGCACAACCACAGATACGCAGTATTTT.

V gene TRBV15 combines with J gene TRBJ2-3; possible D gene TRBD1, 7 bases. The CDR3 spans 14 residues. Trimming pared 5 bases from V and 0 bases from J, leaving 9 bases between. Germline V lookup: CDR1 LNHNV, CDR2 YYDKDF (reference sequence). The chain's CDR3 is CATSSGGSTDTQYF. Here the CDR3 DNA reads TGTGCCACCAGCTCAGGGGGGAGCACAGATACGCAGTATTTT. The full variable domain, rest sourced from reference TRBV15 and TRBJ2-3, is DAMVIQNPRYQVTQFGKPVTLSCSQTLNHNVMYWYQQKSSQAPKLLFHYYDKDFNNEADTPDNFQSRRPNTSFCFLDIRSPGLGDTAMYLCATSSGGSTDTQYFGPGTRLTVL.

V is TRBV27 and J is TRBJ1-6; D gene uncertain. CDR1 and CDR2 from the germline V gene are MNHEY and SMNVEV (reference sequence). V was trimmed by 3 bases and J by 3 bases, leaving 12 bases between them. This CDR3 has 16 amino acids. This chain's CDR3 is CASSFRVGSYNSPLHF. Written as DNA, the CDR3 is TGTGCCAGCAGTTTTAGGGTGGGTAGCTATAATTCACCCCTCCACTTT.

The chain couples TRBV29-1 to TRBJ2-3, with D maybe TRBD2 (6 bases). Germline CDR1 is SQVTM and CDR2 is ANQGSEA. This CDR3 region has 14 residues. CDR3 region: CSSTSGTSTDTQYF. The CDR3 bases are TGCAGTTCAACTTCGGGGACTAGCACAGATACGCAGTATTTT.

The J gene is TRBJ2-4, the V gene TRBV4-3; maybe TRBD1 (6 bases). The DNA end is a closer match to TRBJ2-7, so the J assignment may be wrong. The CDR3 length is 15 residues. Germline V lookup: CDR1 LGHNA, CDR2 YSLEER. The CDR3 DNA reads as TGCGCCAGCAGCCAAGGGATGACAGGAACCTACGAGCAGTACTTC. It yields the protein CASSQGMTGTYEQYF.

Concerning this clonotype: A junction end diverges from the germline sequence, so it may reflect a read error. The CDR3 DNA reads TGTGACAGCAGCCCCTCGACAGTCTCCTACAATGAGCAGTACTTC. Protein: CDSSPSTVSYNEQYF. The chain has TRBV3-1 and TRBJ2-5, with D possibly TRBD1 on 5 matching bases. Germline V lookup: CDR1 LGHDT, CDR2 YNNKEL (reference sequence). The CDR3 consists of 15 residues.

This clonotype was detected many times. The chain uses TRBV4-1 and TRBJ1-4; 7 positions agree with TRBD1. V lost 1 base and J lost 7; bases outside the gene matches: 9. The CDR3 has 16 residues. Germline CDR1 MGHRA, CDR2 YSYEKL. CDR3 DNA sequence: TGCGCCAGCAGCCAAGGCCACACAGGGGCGGTTGAAAAACTGTTTTTT. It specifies CASSQGHTGAVEKLFF.

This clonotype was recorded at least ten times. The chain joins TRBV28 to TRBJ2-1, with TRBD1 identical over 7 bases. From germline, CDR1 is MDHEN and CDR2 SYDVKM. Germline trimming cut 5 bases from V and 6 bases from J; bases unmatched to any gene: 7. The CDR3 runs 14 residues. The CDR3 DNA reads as TGTGCCAGCAGTCCCACAGGGGCGGGCAATGAGCAGTTCTTC. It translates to CASSPTGAGNEQFF.

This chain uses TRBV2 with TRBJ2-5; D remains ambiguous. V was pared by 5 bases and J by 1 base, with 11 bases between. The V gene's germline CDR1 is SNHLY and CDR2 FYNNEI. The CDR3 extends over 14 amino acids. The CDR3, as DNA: TGTGCCAGCAGTCCTGTTGTAACCCAAGAGACCCAGTACTTC. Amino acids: CASSPVVTQETQYF.

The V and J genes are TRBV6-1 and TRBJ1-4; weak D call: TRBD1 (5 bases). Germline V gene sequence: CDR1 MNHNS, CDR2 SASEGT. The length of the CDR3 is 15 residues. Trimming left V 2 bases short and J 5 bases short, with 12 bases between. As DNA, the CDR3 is TGTGCCAGCAGTGAATCAAGACAGTCCAATGAAAAACTGTTTTTT. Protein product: CASSESRQSNEKLFF.

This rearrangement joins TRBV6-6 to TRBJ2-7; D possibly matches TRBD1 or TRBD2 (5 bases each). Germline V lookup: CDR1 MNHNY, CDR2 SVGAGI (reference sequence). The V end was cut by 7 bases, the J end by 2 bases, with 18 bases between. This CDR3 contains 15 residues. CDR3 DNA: TGTGCCAGCATCGGCCATGAGCCGGGACCCTACGAGCAGTACTTC. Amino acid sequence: CASIGHEPGPYEQYF.

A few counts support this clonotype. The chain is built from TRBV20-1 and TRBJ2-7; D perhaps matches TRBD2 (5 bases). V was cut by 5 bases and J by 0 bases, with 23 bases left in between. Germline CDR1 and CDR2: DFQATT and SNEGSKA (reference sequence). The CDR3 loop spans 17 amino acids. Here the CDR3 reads CSAPNPPTHRGSYEQYF. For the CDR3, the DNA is TGCAGTGCTCCAAACCCCCCGACCCACCGGGGCTCCTACGAGCAGTACTTC.

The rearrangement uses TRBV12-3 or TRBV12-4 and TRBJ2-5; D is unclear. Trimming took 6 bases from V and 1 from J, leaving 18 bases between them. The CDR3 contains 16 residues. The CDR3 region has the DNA TGTGCCAGCAGCCCTGCGTCTTTCGGACGCCAAGAGACCCAGTACTTC. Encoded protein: CASSPASFGRQETQYF.

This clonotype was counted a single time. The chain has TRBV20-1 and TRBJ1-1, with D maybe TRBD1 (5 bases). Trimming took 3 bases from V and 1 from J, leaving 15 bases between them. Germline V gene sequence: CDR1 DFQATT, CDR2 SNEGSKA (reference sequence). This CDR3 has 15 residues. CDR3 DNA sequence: TGCAGTGCTAGGGAAACCTATACAGGGAACACTGAAGCTTTCTTT. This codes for CSARETYTGNTEAFF.

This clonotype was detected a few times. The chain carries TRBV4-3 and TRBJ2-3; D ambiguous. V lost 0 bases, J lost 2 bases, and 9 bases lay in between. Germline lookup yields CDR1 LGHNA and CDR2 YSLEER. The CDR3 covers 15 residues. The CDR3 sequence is CASSQEPGFTDTQYF. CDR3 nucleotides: TGCGCCAGCAGCCAAGAACCAGGTTTCACAGATACGCAGTATTTT.

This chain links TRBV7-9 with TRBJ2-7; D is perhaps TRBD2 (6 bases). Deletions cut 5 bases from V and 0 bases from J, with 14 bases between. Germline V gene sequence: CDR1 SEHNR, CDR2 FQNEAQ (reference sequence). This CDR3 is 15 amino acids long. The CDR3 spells CASSPSGGISYEQYF. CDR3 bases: TGTGCCAGCAGCCCTAGTGGGGGGATCTCCTACGAGCAGTACTTC.

As DNA, the CDR3 is TGTGCCAGCAGTAAGTGGGGGAGCTCCTACAATGAGCAGTTCTTC. It encodes CASSKWGSSYNEQFF. The rearrangement links TRBV12-3 or TRBV12-4 to TRBJ2-1; perhaps D is TRBD1 or TRBD2 (5 bases each). Trimming stripped 5 bases from V and 0 bases from J, with 11 bases between. The CDR3 length is 15 residues.

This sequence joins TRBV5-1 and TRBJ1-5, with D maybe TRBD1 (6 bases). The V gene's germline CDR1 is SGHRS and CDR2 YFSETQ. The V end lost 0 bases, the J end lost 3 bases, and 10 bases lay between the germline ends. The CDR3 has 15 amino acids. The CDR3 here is CASSLAGGANQPQHF. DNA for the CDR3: TGCGCCAGCAGCTTGGCCGGGGGGGCCAATCAGCCCCAGCATTTT. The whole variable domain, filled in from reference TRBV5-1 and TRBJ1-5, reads KAGVTQTPRYLIKTRGQQVTLSCSPISGHRSVSWYQQTPGQGLQFLFEYFSETQRNKGNFPGRFSGRQFSNSRSEMNVSTLELGDSALYLCASSLAGGANQPQHFGDGTRLSIL.

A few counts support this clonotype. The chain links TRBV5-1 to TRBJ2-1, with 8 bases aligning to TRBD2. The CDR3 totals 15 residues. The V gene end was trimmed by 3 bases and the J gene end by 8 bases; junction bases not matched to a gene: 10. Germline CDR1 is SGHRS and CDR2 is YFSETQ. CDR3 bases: TGCGCCAGCAGCTCAGGGACTAGTCGAGGTGATGAGCAGTTCTTC. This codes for CASSSGTSRGDEQFF.

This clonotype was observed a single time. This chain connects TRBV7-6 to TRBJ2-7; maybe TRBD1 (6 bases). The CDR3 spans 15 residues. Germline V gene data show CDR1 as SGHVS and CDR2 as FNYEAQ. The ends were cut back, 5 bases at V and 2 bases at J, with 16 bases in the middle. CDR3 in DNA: TGTGCCAGCAGCCCCCAACAGGGACCCCCCTACGAGCAGTACTTC. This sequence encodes CASSPQQGPPYEQYF.

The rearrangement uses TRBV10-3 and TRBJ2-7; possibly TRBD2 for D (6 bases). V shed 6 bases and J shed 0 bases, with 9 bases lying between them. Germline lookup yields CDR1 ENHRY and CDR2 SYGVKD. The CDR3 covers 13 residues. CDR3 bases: TGTGCCATCAGGGGCGGGAACTCCTACGAGCAGTACTTC. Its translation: CAIRGGNSYEQYF.

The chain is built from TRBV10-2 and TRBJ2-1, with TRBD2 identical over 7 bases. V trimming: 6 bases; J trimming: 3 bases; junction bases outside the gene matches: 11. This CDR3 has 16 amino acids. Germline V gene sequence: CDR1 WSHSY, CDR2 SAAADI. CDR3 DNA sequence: TGCGCCAGCAGCGGGACTACCTGGGCTGGCTACAATGAGCAGTTCTTC. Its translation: CASSGTTWAGYNEQFF.